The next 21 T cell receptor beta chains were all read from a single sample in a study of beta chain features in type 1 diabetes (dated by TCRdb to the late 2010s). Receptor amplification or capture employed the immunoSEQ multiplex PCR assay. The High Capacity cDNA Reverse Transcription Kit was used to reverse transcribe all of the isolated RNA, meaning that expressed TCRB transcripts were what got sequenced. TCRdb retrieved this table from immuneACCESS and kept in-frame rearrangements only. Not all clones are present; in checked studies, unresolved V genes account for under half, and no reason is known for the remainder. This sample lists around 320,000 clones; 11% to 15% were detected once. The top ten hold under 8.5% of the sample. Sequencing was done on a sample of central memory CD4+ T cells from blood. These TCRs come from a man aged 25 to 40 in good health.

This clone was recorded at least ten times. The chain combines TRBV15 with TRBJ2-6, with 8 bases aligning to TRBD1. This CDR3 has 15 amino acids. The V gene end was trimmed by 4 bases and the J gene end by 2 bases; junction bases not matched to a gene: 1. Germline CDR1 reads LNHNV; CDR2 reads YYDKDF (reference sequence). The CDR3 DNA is TGTGCCACCAGCACAGGGGGCGCTGGGGCCAACGTCCTGACTTTC. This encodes CATSTGGAGANVLTF.

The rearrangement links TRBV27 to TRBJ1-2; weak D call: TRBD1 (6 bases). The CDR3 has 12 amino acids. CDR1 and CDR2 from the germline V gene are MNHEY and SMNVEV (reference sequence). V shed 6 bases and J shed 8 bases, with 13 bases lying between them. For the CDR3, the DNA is TGTGCCAGCAGGGACAGTTACTCGGGCTACACCTTC. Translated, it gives CASRDSYSGYTF.

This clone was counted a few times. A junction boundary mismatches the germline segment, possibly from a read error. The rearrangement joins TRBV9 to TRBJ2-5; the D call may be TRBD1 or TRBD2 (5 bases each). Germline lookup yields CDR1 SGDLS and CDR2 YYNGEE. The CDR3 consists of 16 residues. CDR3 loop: CACSVGLTGADGTQYF. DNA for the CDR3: TGTGCCTGCAGCGTAGGGCTGACCGGGGCAGATGGGACCCAGTACTTC.

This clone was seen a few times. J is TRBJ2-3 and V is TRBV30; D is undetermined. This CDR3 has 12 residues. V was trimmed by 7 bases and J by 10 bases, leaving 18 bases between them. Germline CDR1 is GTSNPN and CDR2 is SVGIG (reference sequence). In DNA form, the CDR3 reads TGTGCCTTCTTAGGACCGCCTGGTTCGCAGTATTTT. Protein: CAFLGPPGSQYF.

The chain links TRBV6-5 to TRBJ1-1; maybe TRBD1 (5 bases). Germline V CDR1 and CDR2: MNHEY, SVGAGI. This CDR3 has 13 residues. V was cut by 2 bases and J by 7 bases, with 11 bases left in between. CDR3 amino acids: CASSYGGGREAFF. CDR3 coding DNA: TGTGCCAGCAGTTACGGCGGGGGTCGTGAAGCTTTCTTT.

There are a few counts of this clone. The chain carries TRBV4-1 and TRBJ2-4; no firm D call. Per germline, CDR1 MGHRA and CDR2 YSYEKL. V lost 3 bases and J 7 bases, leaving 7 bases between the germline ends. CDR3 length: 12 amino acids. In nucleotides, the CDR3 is TGCGCCAGCAGCCAGCCCGGGAACATTCAGTACTTC. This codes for CASSQPGNIQYF.

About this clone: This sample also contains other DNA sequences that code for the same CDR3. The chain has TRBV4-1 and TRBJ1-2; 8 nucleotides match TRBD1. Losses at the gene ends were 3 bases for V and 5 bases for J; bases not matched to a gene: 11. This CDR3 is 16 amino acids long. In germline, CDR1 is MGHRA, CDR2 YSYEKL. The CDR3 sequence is CASSQPRQGKGYGYTF. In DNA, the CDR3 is TGCGCCAGCAGCCAGCCTCGACAGGGGAAAGGATATGGCTACACCTTC.

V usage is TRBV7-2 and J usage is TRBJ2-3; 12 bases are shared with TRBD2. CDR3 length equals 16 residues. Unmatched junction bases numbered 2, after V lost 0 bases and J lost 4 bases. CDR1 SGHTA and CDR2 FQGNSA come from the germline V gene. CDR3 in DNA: TGTGCCAGCAGCTTAGCACTAGCGGGAGGCCCAGATACGCAGTATTTT. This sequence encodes CASSLALAGGPDTQYF.

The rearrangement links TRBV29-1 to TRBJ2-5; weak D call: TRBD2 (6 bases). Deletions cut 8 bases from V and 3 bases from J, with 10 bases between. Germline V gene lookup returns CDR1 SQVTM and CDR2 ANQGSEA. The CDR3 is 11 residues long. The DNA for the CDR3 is TGCAGCCTGGGGGGAGAAGAGACCCAGTACTTC. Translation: CSLGGEETQYF.

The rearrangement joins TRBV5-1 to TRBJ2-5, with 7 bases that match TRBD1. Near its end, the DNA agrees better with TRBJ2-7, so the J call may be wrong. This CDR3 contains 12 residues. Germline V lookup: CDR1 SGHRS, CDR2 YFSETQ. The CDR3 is CASSSNRGEQYF. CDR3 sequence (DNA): TGCGCCAGCAGTTCCAACAGGGGCGAGCAGTACTTC.

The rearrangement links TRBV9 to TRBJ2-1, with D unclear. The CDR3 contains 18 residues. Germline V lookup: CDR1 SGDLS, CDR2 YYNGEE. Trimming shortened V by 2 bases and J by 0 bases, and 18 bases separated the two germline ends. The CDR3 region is CASSVGDTAYSSYNEQFF. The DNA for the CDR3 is TGTGCCAGCAGCGTTGGGGATACAGCGTATAGCTCCTACAATGAGCAGTTCTTC.

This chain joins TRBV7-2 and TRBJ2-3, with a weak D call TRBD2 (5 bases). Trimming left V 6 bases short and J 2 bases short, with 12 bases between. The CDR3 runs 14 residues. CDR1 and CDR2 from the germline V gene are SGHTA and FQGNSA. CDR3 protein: CASSLDSTTDTQYF. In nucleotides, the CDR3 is TGTGCCAGCAGTCTGGACTCGACCACAGATACGCAGTATTTT.

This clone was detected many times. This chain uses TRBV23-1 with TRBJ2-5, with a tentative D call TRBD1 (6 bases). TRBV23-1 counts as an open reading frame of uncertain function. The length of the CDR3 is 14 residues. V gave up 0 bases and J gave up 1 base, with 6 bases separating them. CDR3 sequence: CASSQSGGQETQYF. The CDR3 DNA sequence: TGCGCCAGCAGTCAATCAGGGGGCCAAGAGACCCAGTACTTC.

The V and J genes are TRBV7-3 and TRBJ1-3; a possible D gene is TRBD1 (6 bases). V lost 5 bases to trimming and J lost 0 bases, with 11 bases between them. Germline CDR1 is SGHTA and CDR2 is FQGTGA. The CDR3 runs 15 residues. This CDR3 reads CASSHTGSSGNTIYF. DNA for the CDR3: TGTGCCAGCAGCCATACAGGGAGCTCTGGAAACACCATATATTTT.

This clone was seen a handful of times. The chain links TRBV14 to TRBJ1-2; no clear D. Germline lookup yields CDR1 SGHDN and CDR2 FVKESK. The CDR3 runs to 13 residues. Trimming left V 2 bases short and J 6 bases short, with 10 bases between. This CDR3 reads CASSQSESHGYTF. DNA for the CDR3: TGTGCCAGCAGCCAATCCGAATCGCATGGCTACACCTTC.

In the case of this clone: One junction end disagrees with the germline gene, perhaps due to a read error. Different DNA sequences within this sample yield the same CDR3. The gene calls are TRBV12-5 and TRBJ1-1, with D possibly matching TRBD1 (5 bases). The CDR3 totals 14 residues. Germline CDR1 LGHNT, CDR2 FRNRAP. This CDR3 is CASGRRGGDTEAFF. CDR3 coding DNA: TGTGCCAGTGGCCGACGGGGCGGCGACACTGAAGCTTTCTTT. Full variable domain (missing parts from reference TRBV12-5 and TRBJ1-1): DARVTQTPRHKVTEMGQEVTMRCQPILGHNTVFWYRQTMMQGLELLAYFRNRAPLDDSGMPKDRFSAEMPDATLATLKIQPSEPRDSAVYFCASGRRGGDTEAFFGQGTRLTVV.

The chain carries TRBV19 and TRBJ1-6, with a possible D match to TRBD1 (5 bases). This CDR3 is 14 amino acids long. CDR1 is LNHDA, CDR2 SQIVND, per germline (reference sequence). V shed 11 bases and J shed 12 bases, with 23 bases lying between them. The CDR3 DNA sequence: TGTGCCTCTAAGGGGTTGTTGGCGTGGTTACCCCTCCACTTT. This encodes CASKGLLAWLPLHF.

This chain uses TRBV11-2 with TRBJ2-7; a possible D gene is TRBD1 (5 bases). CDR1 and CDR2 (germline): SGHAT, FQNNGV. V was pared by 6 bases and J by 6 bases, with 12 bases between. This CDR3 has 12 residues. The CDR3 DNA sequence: TGTGCCAGCAGACCTCAGGGCCCCGAGCAGTACTTC. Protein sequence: CASRPQGPEQYF.

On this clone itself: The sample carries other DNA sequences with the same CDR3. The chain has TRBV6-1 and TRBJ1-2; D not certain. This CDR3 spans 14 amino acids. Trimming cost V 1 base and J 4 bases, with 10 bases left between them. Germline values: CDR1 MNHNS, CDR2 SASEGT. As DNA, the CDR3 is TGTGCCAGCAGTGAAGATGGGCAGACCTATGGCTACACCTTC. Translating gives CASSEDGQTYGYTF.

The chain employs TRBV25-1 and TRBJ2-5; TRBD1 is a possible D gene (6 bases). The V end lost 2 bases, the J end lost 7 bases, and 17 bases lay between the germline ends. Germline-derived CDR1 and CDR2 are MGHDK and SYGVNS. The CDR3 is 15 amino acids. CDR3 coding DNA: TGTGCCAGCAGTGAAGCCGGGCCCCGAGGGGGGACCCAGTACTTC. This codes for CASSEAGPRGGTQYF. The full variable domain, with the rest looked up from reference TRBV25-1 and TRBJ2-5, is EADIYQTPRYLVIGTGKKITLECSQTMGHDKMYWYQQDPGMELHLIHYSYGVNSTEKGDLSSESTVSRIRTEHFPLTLESARPSHTSQYLCASSEAGPRGGTQYFGPGTRLLVL.

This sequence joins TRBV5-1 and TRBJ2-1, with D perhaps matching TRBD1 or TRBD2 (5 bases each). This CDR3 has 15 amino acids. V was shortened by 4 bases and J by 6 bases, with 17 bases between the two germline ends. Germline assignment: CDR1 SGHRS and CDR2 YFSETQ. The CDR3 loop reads CASSPTGTEGNEQFF. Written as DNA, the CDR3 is TGCGCCAGCAGCCCTACCGGGACCGAGGGCAATGAGCAGTTCTTC.